The 32 T cell receptor beta chains presented below share a single source sample, sequenced in a study of blood T cell repertoires in COVID-19. TCRdb's table, derived via immunoSEQ multiplex PCR, lists solely in-frame clones and lacks some. The table includes about 73,000 clones, less than 95% detected once. Sequencing input: peripheral blood. These receptors all stem from a woman under 30 with acute or convalescent COVID-19.

The chain has TRBV28 and TRBJ2-1; 8 positions match TRBD2. Per germline, CDR1 MDHEN and CDR2 SYDVKM. This CDR3 has 20 amino acids. The V segment lost 2 bases and the J segment 0 bases; nucleotides outside the gene matches: 15. CDR3 residues: CASSLVLADYLFRSYNEQFF. The DNA of the CDR3 is TGTGCCAGCAGTTTAGTACTAGCGGACTACTTATTCCGCTCCTACAATGAGCAGTTCTTC.

This clone was picked up one time. The chain joins TRBV20-1 to TRBJ1-2; TRBD1 is a possible D gene (6 bases). This CDR3 spans 14 amino acids. The V gene lost 3 bases and the J gene lost 0 bases, with 11 bases spanning the gap. CDR1 and CDR2 from the germline V gene are DFQATT and SNEGSKA (reference sequence). The CDR3 loop is CSASRDTPNYGYTF. CDR3 nucleotides: TGCAGTGCTAGTCGGGACACCCCTAACTATGGCTACACCTTC.

This clone was seen only once. The chain is built from TRBV7-2 and TRBJ1-3, with D hard to call. V was pared by 0 bases and J by 0 bases, with 6 bases between. This CDR3 region has 15 residues. Per the germline V gene, CDR1 is SGHTA and CDR2 is FQGNSA. In DNA form, the CDR3 reads TGTGCCAGCAGCTTAGCCCCTTACTCTGGAAACACCATATATTTT. Protein product: CASSLAPYSGNTIYF.

The V gene is TRBV6-5, the J gene TRBJ1-3, with a tentative D call TRBD1 (6 bases). CDR1 is MNHEY, CDR2 SVGAGI, per germline. This CDR3 contains 15 residues. V lost 8 bases and J lost 2, with 16 bases in between. The CDR3 bases are TGTGCCAGCTCAGAACAGGGTAATGCTGGAAACACCATATATTTT. Translation gives CASSEQGNAGNTIYF.

This clone was counted a single time. This chain joins TRBV29-1 and TRBJ1-2, with 8 bases matching TRBD1. The V gene end was trimmed by 2 bases and the J gene end by 5 bases; junction bases not matched to a gene: 7. Germline CDR1 is SQVTM and CDR2 is ANQGSEA. The CDR3 consists of 14 residues. The CDR3 DNA follows: TGCAGCGTTGAATTGGGAACAGGGGGATATGGCTACACCTTC. This sequence encodes CSVELGTGGYGYTF.

The chain is built from TRBV7-2 and TRBJ2-1, with a tentative D call TRBD2 (6 bases). The CDR3 is 17 amino acids. Germline V gene sequence: CDR1 SGHTA, CDR2 FQGNSA. V was trimmed by 2 bases and J by 0 bases, leaving 14 bases between them. The DNA of the CDR3 is TGTGCCAGCAGCTTACAGGTGGCCGGGAGCTCCTACAATGAGCAGTTCTTC. Translation: CASSLQVAGSSYNEQFF.

The gene calls are TRBV7-2 and TRBJ2-5; no definite D call. The V end was cut by 5 bases, the J end by 0 bases, with 4 bases between. The CDR3 is made up of 12 amino acids. CDR1 is SGHTA and CDR2 is FQGNSA in the germline V gene. Written as DNA, the CDR3 is TGTGCCAGCAGCATCTACCAAGAGACCCAGTACTTC. Its translation: CASSIYQETQYF. Full variable domain (remainder filled in from reference TRBV7-2 and TRBJ2-5): GAGVSQSPSNKVTEKGKDVELRCDPISGHTALYWYRQSLGQGLEFLIYFQGNSAPDKSGLPSDRFSAERTGGSVSTLTIQRTQQEDSAVYLCASSIYQETQYFGPGTRLLVL.

The chain has TRBV19 and TRBJ1-2; weak D call: TRBD1 (6 bases). Germline CDR1 LNHDA, CDR2 SQIVND (reference sequence). V was cut by 5 bases and J by 0 bases, with 19 bases left in between. This CDR3 has 17 residues. In nucleotides, the CDR3 is TGTGCCAGTAGTCTGGGACAACGTCTAGTTGCTAACTATGGCTACACCTTC. Amino acid sequence: CASSLGQRLVANYGYTF. Combining the CDR3 with reference TRBV19 and TRBJ1-2 gives the whole variable domain DGGITQSPKYLFRKEGQNVTLSCEQNLNHDAMYWYRQDPGQGLRLIYYSQIVNDFQKGDIAEGYSVSREKKESFPLTVTSAQKNPTAFYLCASSLGQRLVANYGYTFGSGTRLTVV.

The chain uses TRBV2 and TRBJ2-3; TRBD1 matches 7 bases. Per germline, CDR1 SNHLY and CDR2 FYNNEI. V gave up 4 bases and J gave up 6 bases; unmatched junction bases: 4. This CDR3 spans 13 amino acids. CDR3 region: CASSADRMDTQYF. The DNA for the CDR3 is TGTGCCAGCAGTGCGGACAGGATGGATACGCAGTATTTT.

This clone was recorded once. This rearrangement joins TRBV2 to TRBJ1-1; 7 bases are shared with TRBD1. Germline V gene data show CDR1 as SNHLY and CDR2 as FYNNEI. The CDR3 totals 11 residues. Losses at the gene ends were 7 bases for V and 10 bases for J; bases not matched to a gene: 6. DNA for the CDR3: TGTGCCAGCAACGAAAGGACAGGAGCTTTCTTT. This gives the protein CASNERTGAFF.

This clone is a singleton in its sample. V is TRBV7-9 and J is TRBJ2-7, with D possibly TRBD1 on 5 matching bases. Per germline, CDR1 SEHNR and CDR2 FQNEAQ (reference sequence). CDR3 length equals 14 residues. V lost 4 bases and J lost 2, with 12 bases in between. The CDR3 DNA reads as TGTGCCAGCAGCTCGCTGACAGAGCCCTACGAGCAGTACTTC. Residues: CASSSLTEPYEQYF.

The chain is built from TRBV5-1 and TRBJ1-4, with D tentatively TRBD1 (6 bases). The CDR3 length is 15 residues. Germline V gene lookup returns CDR1 SGHRS and CDR2 YFSETQ. Trimming cost V 5 bases and J 5 bases, with 16 bases left between them. Written as DNA, the CDR3 is TGCGCCAGCAGGCCCCAGGGACAACTAAATGAAAAACTGTTTTTT. It yields the protein CASRPQGQLNEKLFF.

The V call is TRBV3-1 (or the pseudogene TRBV3-2), the J call TRBJ2-3, with D unclear. The germline V gene encodes CDR1 LGHDT and CDR2 YNNKEL (reference sequence). V shed 2 bases and J shed 0 bases, with 12 bases lying between them. The CDR3 runs 16 residues. CDR3 DNA sequence: TGTGCCAGCAGCCAATTAGCCAGAGAGAGCACAGATACGCAGTATTTT. It translates to CASSQLARESTDTQYF.

This CDR3 is CASSINAGGTQHF. The DNA for the CDR3 is TGTGCCAGTAGTATCAACGCGGGGGGTACCCAGCATTTT. V and J are TRBV19 and TRBJ1-5, with a possible D match to TRBD1 (5 bases). Germline-derived CDR1 and CDR2 are LNHDA and SQIVND (reference sequence). The CDR3 sequence is 13 residues long. Deletions cut 3 bases from V and 11 bases from J, with 14 bases between.

The rearrangement links TRBV5-1 to TRBJ1-3; possibly TRBD1 for D (5 bases). CDR1 SGHRS and CDR2 YFSETQ come from the germline V gene. V dropped 0 bases and J dropped 5 bases, with 36 bases sitting between them. The CDR3 spans 23 residues. The CDR3: CASSLAISRGGDKKVIDRNTIYF. The CDR3 nucleotides are TGCGCCAGCAGCTTGGCCATATCTCGGGGAGGGGATAAGAAGGTAATTGATAGAAACACCATATATTTT.

CDR3 nucleotides: TGTGCCAGCAGCTTAGTCGGGAAGGAAAAACTGTTTTTT. Its protein is CASSLVGKEKLFF. This chain uses TRBV7-2 with TRBJ1-4, with D unresolved. V was trimmed by 1 base and J by 8 bases, leaving 8 bases between them. The CDR3 spans 13 residues. The germline V gene encodes CDR1 SGHTA and CDR2 FQGNSA.

As for this clone: The sample holds other DNA sequences that translate to the same CDR3. The V gene is TRBV7-2, the J gene TRBJ1-5; no clear D gene. The CDR3 extends over 15 amino acids. The germline V gene has CDR1 SGHTA and CDR2 FQGNSA. V gave up 0 bases and J gave up 1 base, with 7 bases separating them. CDR3 in DNA: TGTGCCAGCAGCTTAGCCGGTCTGAGCAATCAGCCCCAGCATTTT. As protein: CASSLAGLSNQPQHF. The full variable domain, with the rest looked up from reference TRBV7-2 and TRBJ1-5, is GAGVSQSPSNKVTEKGKDVELRCDPISGHTALYWYRQSLGQGLEFLIYFQGNSAPDKSGLPSDRFSAERTGGSVSTLTIQRTQQEDSAVYLCASSLAGLSNQPQHFGDGTRLSIL.

V is TRBV9 and J is TRBJ2-1, with 9 nucleotides matching TRBD2. Germline V CDR1 and CDR2: SGDLS, YYNGEE. Trimming took 5 bases from V and 8 from J; bases not matched to a gene: 8. This CDR3 is built from 14 residues. The CDR3 reads CASSPSGEGHEQFF. The CDR3 DNA is TGTGCCAGCAGTCCTAGCGGGGAGGGGCATGAGCAGTTCTTC. Looking up the rest from reference TRBV9 and TRBJ2-1 gives the full variable domain: DSGVTQTPKHLITATGQRVTLRCSPRSGDLSVYWYQQSLDQGLQFLIQYYNGEERAKGNILERFSAQQFPDLHSELNLSSLELGDSALYFCASSPSGEGHEQFFGPGTRLTVL.

The chain links TRBV5-1 to TRBJ2-3; 13 nucleotides line up with TRBD2. The V gene end was trimmed by 4 bases and the J gene end by 1 base; junction bases not matched to a gene: 3. Germline-derived CDR1 and CDR2 are SGHRS and YFSETQ. The CDR3 is made up of 16 amino acids. The CDR3 sequence: CASSVGLAGGTDTQYF. In nucleotides, the CDR3 is TGCGCCAGCAGCGTAGGACTAGCGGGGGGCACAGATACGCAGTATTTT.

The chain uses TRBV5-1 and TRBJ2-5; TRBD1 matches at 11 bases. The CDR3 is made up of 15 amino acids. Germline values: CDR1 SGHRS, CDR2 YFSETQ. Trimming removed 3 bases from V and 1 base from J; junction bases left unmatched: 2. CDR3 DNA: TGCGCCAGCAGCTACGGGACAGGGGGCCAAGAGACCCAGTACTTC. Its translation: CASSYGTGGQETQYF.

This clone was seen a single time. V usage is TRBV5-1 and J usage is TRBJ2-1, with 13 bases matching TRBD2. The germline V gene encodes CDR1 SGHRS and CDR2 YFSETQ. The V segment lost 1 base and the J segment 7 bases; nucleotides outside the gene matches: 2. CDR3 length equals 15 residues. The CDR3 here is CASSLLLAGGNEQFF. The CDR3 DNA follows: TGCGCCAGCAGCTTGTTACTAGCGGGGGGGAATGAGCAGTTCTTC. Full variable domain (remainder filled in from reference TRBV5-1 and TRBJ2-1): KAGVTQTPRYLIKTRGQQVTLSCSPISGHRSVSWYQQTPGQGLQFLFEYFSETQRNKGNFPGRFSGRQFSNSRSEMNVSTLELGDSALYLCASSLLLAGGNEQFFGPGTRLTVL.

The chain couples TRBV9 to TRBJ1-4; possible D gene TRBD1, 6 bases. V was cut by 7 bases and J by 0 bases, with 10 bases left in between. This CDR3 contains 14 residues. CDR1 SGDLS and CDR2 YYNGEE come from the germline V gene. The CDR3 DNA reads TGTGCCAGCCGCAGGGGCACAACTAATGAAAAACTGTTTTTT. As protein: CASRRGTTNEKLFF.

This chain joins TRBV5-1 and TRBJ1-1; no firm D call. The CDR3 contains 14 residues. V gave up 0 bases and J gave up 7 bases, with 13 bases separating them. CDR1 is SGHRS, CDR2 YFSETQ, per germline. The CDR3: CASSLGGLSDEAFF. In nucleotides, the CDR3 is TGCGCCAGCAGCTTGGGTGGTCTCAGTGATGAAGCTTTCTTT.

The CDR3 nucleotides read TGCGCCAGCAGCTTGGCCCGAGGGTCGAACACTGAAGCTTTCTTT. Amino acid sequence: CASSLARGSNTEAFF. The genes are TRBV5-1 and TRBJ1-1; D remains unclear. The CDR3 is 15 residues long. The germline V gene encodes CDR1 SGHRS and CDR2 YFSETQ. V lost 0 bases and J lost 1, with 10 bases in between.

Judged by abundance, this clone is medium-sized. The genes are TRBV4-2 and TRBJ2-3, with 15 bases that match TRBD2. The CDR3 loop spans 18 amino acids. Germline CDR1 reads LGHNA; CDR2 reads YNFKEQ. Unmatched junction bases numbered 8, after V lost 1 base and J lost 6 bases. The CDR3 coding sequence is TGTGCCAGCAGCCAAGCGCCGGGACTAGCGGGGGGAAGCGATACGCAGTATTTT. Translating it yields CASSQAPGLAGGSDTQYF.

The chain joins TRBV10-2 to TRBJ1-3; D remains unclear. Germline loops: CDR1 WSHSY, CDR2 SAAADI. Trimming shortened V by 7 bases and J by 4 bases, and 8 bases separated the two germline ends. The CDR3 is 12 residues long. The CDR3 nucleotides are TGCGCCAGCAAAACGAGCGGAAACACCATATATTTT. This codes for CASKTSGNTIYF.

The J gene is TRBJ1-1, the V gene TRBV5-6; 7 bases are shared with TRBD1. Germline V gene lookup returns CDR1 SGHDT and CDR2 YYEEEE. The CDR3 spans 15 residues. J gave up 0 bases and V 4 bases, and 6 bases lay outside the gene matches. The CDR3 protein is CASSTGQTMNTEAFF. CDR3 coding DNA: TGTGCCAGCAGCACGGGACAGACTATGAACACTGAAGCTTTCTTT.

The V call is TRBV2, the J call TRBJ2-7, with 10 bases lining up with TRBD2. The CDR3 is 16 amino acids. CDR1 is SNHLY, CDR2 FYNNEI, per germline. V lost 6 bases and J lost 3; bases outside the gene matches: 11. CDR3 region: CASRELTSGTHYEQYF. DNA of the CDR3: TGTGCCAGCAGGGAACTTACTAGCGGGACTCACTACGAGCAGTACTTC.

The CDR3 sequence is CASSLSLGHPIVNTEAFF. The DNA for the CDR3 is TGTGCCAGCAGCTTGAGTCTCGGACACCCGATTGTGAACACTGAAGCTTTCTTT. The chain links TRBV5-6 to TRBJ1-1, with D perhaps TRBD1 (5 bases). Germline lookup yields CDR1 SGHDT and CDR2 YYEEEE. The CDR3 consists of 18 residues. The V end lost 1 base, the J end lost 0 bases, and 19 bases lay between the germline ends.

This chain joins TRBV7-8 and TRBJ2-7; the match to TRBD2 covers 8 bases. Per germline, CDR1 SGHVS and CDR2 FQNEAQ. The CDR3 runs to 15 residues. Losses at the gene ends were 1 base for V and 5 bases for J; bases not matched to a gene: 7. The CDR3 DNA follows: TGTGCCAGCAGCTTAGTTTTAGCGGGGTGGGACGAGCAGTACTTC. This encodes CASSLVLAGWDEQYF.

The rearrangement joins TRBV30 to TRBJ1-4; no reliable D call. CDR3 length: 13 amino acids. Germline assignment: CDR1 GTSNPN and CDR2 SVGIG (reference sequence). Trimming took off 0 bases at V and 5 bases at J, with 7 bases between the two ends. CDR3 loop: CAWSVDSNEKLFF. CDR3 bases: TGTGCCTGGAGTGTAGACTCGAATGAAAAACTGTTTTTT.

The rearrangement uses TRBV28 and TRBJ2-7; 12 nucleotides match TRBD2. Losses at the gene ends were 5 bases for V and 5 bases for J; bases not matched to a gene: 4. Germline V CDR1 and CDR2: MDHEN, SYDVKM. The CDR3 covers 14 residues. The CDR3: CASSPGLAGHEQYF. The CDR3 region has the DNA TGTGCCAGCAGTCCCGGACTAGCGGGGCACGAGCAGTACTTC.